This T cell receptor (beta chain) came from a study of beta chain features in type 1 diabetes. From germline, CDR1 is LGHNA and CDR2 YSLEER. CDR3 size: 16 residues. V shed 0 bases and J shed 13 bases, with 19 bases lying between them. Sampling consisted of one heparinised blood draw per donor, averaging about 116 mL. This clone was observed a few times. Its antigen is undetermined. Expressed TCRB transcripts were sequenced because the entire RNA isolate underwent reverse transcription. Only in-frame clones appear in the TCRdb table, and some are missing; sequencing was by immunoSEQ multiplex PCR. The repertoire includes 500,000 to 700,000 clones, around 15% of them detected once, and 0.09% to 0.095% sits in the top ten. Overall study findings and caveats: Moderately but significantly shorter TCRB CDR3s were found in Type 1 diabetes patients in all four CD4+ subsets.

V usage is TRBV4-3 and J usage is TRBJ1-6, with unresolved D. The receptor comes from a man younger than 35 in good health. What was sequenced was naive CD4+ T cells from blood. The CDR3 reads CASSQDATASGSPLHF. CDR3 nucleotide sequence: TGCGCCAGCAGCCAAGACGCTACAGCCTCTGGGTCCCCCCTCCACTTT.